One and the same sample provided the 22 T cell receptor beta chains below, sequenced in a study of T cells in Graves' hyperthyroidism and ophthalmopathy. Researchers amplified the TCR beta CDR3 regions from RNA transcripts. First-round RT-PCR with HTBI primers amplified the TCR CDR3 region. TCRdb re-derived calls from the multiplex PCR reads in MiXCR, one entry per CDR3 protein. This table holds around 300,000 distinct CDR3 sequences, approximately 14% found once. The sample was blood. These receptors all stem from a woman aged 40 to 55 with Graves' hyperthyroidism.

Regarding this clonotype: This could be a read error, since a much larger clone is one nucleotide away. J is TRBJ2-5 and V is TRBV5-1; D is unclear. The end of the DNA is better explained by TRBJ2-1, so the J call may be wrong. Germline lookup yields CDR1 SGHRS and CDR2 YFSETQ. The CDR3 covers 11 residues. The CDR3 DNA reads TGCGCCAGTCGAGCTGCAGAGACCCAGTTCTTC. Translated: CASRAAETQFF.

This clonotype was seen repeatedly, ten times or more. The chain uses TRBV2 and TRBJ2-2; D is perhaps TRBD1 or TRBD2 (5 bases each). V was clipped by 7 bases and J by 1 base, with 10 bases between them. The CDR3 consists of 14 residues. Germline-derived CDR1 and CDR2 are SNHLY and FYNNEI. The CDR3 sequence: CASTGTRNTGELFF. The DNA for the CDR3 is TGTGCCAGCACTGGGACGAGGAACACCGGGGAGCTGTTTTTT. The variable domain in full, with the rest retrieved from reference TRBV2 and TRBJ2-2, is EPEVTQTPSHQVTQMGQEVILRCVPISNHLYFYWYRQILGQKVEFLVSFYNNEISEKSEIFDDQFSVERPDGSNFTLKIRSTKLEDSAMYFCASTGTRNTGELFFGEGSRLTVL.

The chain carries TRBV11-2 and TRBJ2-2; 10 bases line up with TRBD2. Germline values: CDR1 SGHAT, CDR2 FQNNGV. Trimming took 1 base from V and 3 from J; bases not matched to a gene: 8. The CDR3 has 18 residues. The CDR3 is CASSLVQAGGWHTGELFF. CDR3 coding DNA: TGTGCCAGCAGCTTAGTCCAAGCGGGAGGGTGGCACACCGGGGAGCTGTTTTTT. Together with reference TRBV11-2 and TRBJ2-2, the CDR3 gives the full variable domain: EAGVAQSPRYKIIEKRQSVAFWCNPISGHATLYWYQQILGQGPKLLIQFQNNGVVDDSQLPKDRFSAERLKGVDSTLKIQPAKLEDSAVYLCASSLVQAGGWHTGELFFGEGSRLTVL.

This clonotype was observed many times. The DNA for the CDR3 is TGTGCCATCAGTGAGTCCGCAGGTTATTCAGCGGGTCAGCCCCAGCATTTT. This sequence encodes CAISESAGYSAGQPQHF. The chain combines TRBV10-3 with TRBJ1-5; D uncertain. V gave up 0 bases and J gave up 6 bases, with 18 bases separating them. Germline assignment: CDR1 ENHRY and CDR2 SYGVKD. CDR3 length: 17 amino acids.

Many counts were recorded for this clonotype. The chain recombines TRBV3-1 with TRBJ1-2, with D possibly being TRBD1 (6 bases). Germline CDR1 LGHDT, CDR2 YNNKEL (reference sequence). The CDR3 totals 12 residues. The V end lost 4 bases, the J end lost 8 bases, and 11 bases lay between the germline ends. CDR3 amino acids: CASSRRGQGYTF. DNA of the CDR3: TGTGCCAGCAGCCGCCGGGGGCAAGGCTACACCTTC. The full variable domain, its missing parts supplied by reference TRBV3-1 and TRBJ1-2, is DTAVSQTPKYLVTQMGNDKSIKCEQNLGHDTMYWYKQDSKKFLKIMFSYNNKELIINETVPNRFSPKSPDKAHLNLHINSLELGDSAVYFCASSRRGQGYTFGSGTRLTVV.

This chain joins TRBV6-5 and TRBJ1-2; 7 nucleotides line up with TRBD1. Germline CDR1 and CDR2: MNHEY and SVGAGI. V dropped 0 bases and J dropped 8; count of bases not matched to a gene: 6. The CDR3 runs 14 residues. The CDR3 loop is CASSYSGQFLGYTF. CDR3 coding DNA: TGTGCCAGCAGTTACTCGGGACAGTTTCTGGGCTACACCTTC.

This chain joins TRBV28 and TRBJ2-3; D gene unclear. The CDR3 extends over 15 amino acids. The germline V gene encodes CDR1 MDHEN and CDR2 SYDVKM. The V gene lost 6 bases and the J gene lost 2 bases, with 15 bases spanning the gap. The CDR3 nucleotides read TGTGCCAGCAGCCTCGGGCCCCCCGCCACAGATACGCAGTATTTT. Amino acids: CASSLGPPATDTQYF.

This clonotype was recorded a few times. This sequence joins TRBV7-9 and TRBJ2-2; the D is unclear. The V and J ends lost 2 bases and 6 bases respectively, with 13 bases between them. Germline-derived CDR1 and CDR2 are SEHNR and FQNEAQ (reference sequence). The CDR3 extends over 15 amino acids. CDR3 nucleotides: TGTGCCAGCAGCTTAATAGCAACTCGGCCCGGGGAGCTGTTTTTT. The encoded protein is CASSLIATRPGELFF.

This clonotype was counted many times. The chain links TRBV7-2 to TRBJ2-4; TRBD2 matches at 8 bases. Germline loops: CDR1 SGHTA, CDR2 FQGNSA. The CDR3 runs to 15 residues. The V gene end was trimmed by 7 bases and the J gene end by 0 bases; junction bases not matched to a gene: 5. CDR3 DNA: TGTGCCAGCAATTCTCTAGCGGGAGCCAAAAACATTCAGTACTTC. Protein product: CASNSLAGAKNIQYF. The full variable domain, in which reference TRBV7-2 and TRBJ2-4 provide the parts outside the CDR3, is GAGVSQSPSNKVTEKGKDVELRCDPISGHTALYWYRQSLGQGLEFLIYFQGNSAPDKSGLPSDRFSAERTGGSVSTLTIQRTQQEDSAVYLCASNSLAGAKNIQYFGAGTRLSVL.

This clonotype was seen repeatedly, ten times or more. CDR3 region: CASSLPGRQPLHF. As DNA, the CDR3 is TGTGCCAGCAGCTTGCCGGGACGACAACCCCTCCACTTT. This chain links TRBV5-4 with TRBJ1-6, with a tentative D call TRBD1 (5 bases). This CDR3 spans 13 amino acids. Per germline, CDR1 SGHNT and CDR2 YYREEE (reference sequence). Trimming removed 1 base at V and 12 bases at J, with 11 bases between.

This clonotype was seen many times. The chain combines TRBV19 with TRBJ1-5, with TRBD1 as a possible D gene (6 bases). The V and J ends lost 2 bases and 0 bases respectively, with 8 bases between them. Germline V gene data show CDR1 as LNHDA and CDR2 as SQIVND (reference sequence). The length of the CDR3 is 15 residues. This CDR3 is CASSITGYSNQPQHF. Written as DNA, the CDR3 is TGTGCCAGTAGTATAACAGGGTATAGCAATCAGCCCCAGCATTTT. The entire variable domain, with the rest obtained from reference TRBV19 and TRBJ1-5, is as follows: DGGITQSPKYLFRKEGQNVTLSCEQNLNHDAMYWYRQDPGQGLRLIYYSQIVNDFQKGDIAEGYSVSREKKESFPLTVTSAQKNPTAFYLCASSITGYSNQPQHFGDGTRLSIL.

This clonotype was picked up many times. This chain links TRBV5-1 with TRBJ1-5; D call uncertain. Trimming removed 0 bases from V and 6 bases from J, with 7 bases in between. This CDR3 contains 13 residues. CDR1 is SGHRS, CDR2 YFSETQ, per germline. The CDR3 reads CASSLDLGQPQHF. The CDR3 region has the DNA TGCGCCAGCAGCTTGGATCTTGGTCAGCCCCAGCATTTT.

Comments on this clonotype: The conserved phenylalanine or tryptophan normally closing the CDR3 is absent here, so this likely arose from a read error. J is TRBJ1-5 and V is TRBV6-2 or TRBV6-3; 8 bases align to TRBD1. Germline V gene sequence: CDR1 MNHEY, CDR2 SVGEGT. CDR3 size: 15 residues. Germline trimming cut 5 bases from V and 4 bases from J; bases unmatched to any gene: 7. This chain's CDR3 is CASSTGQGRNQPQHL. CDR3 bases: TGTGCCAGCAGTACCGGACAGGGCCGAAATCAGCCCCAGCATCTT.

A word on this clonotype: Just one base apart from a much larger clone, this may be a read error. The chain combines TRBV20-1 with TRBJ2-7; D not certain. This CDR3 has 14 residues. Germline-derived CDR1 and CDR2 are DFQATT and SNEGSKA (reference sequence). In DNA, the CDR3 is TGCAGTGCTAGAGTATCCGGGCTTAACTACGGGCAGTACTTC. It encodes CSARVSGLNYGQYF.

The chain carries TRBV29-1 and TRBJ2-7; D perhaps matches TRBD1 (6 bases). Looked up from germline, CDR1 is SQVTM and CDR2 is ANQGSEA. Trimming took 2 bases from V and 2 from J, leaving 13 bases between them. The CDR3 is 14 residues long. DNA for the CDR3: TGCAGCGTTGAATTACCAGGGGTGGCCTACGAGCAGTACTTC. Its protein is CSVELPGVAYEQYF.

This clonotype was counted ten times or more. The chain carries TRBV29-1 and TRBJ2-7, with 7 positions matching TRBD1. Germline assignment: CDR1 SQVTM and CDR2 ANQGSEA. The V gene end was trimmed by 7 bases and the J gene end by 4 bases; junction bases not matched to a gene: 4. There are 11 residues in the CDR3. CDR3 region: CSATTGYEQYF. CDR3 bases: TGCAGCGCAACGACAGGGTACGAGCAGTACTTC.

This clonotype was detected only a few times. A junction end diverges from the germline sequence, so it may reflect a read error. The chain links TRBV18 to TRBJ2-7; D unclear. The germline CDR1 and CDR2 sequences are KGHSH and LQKENI. The CDR3 covers 12 residues. The CDR3 is CASSPPSYEQCF. The CDR3 DNA sequence: TGTGCCAGCTCACCCCCCAGTTACGAGCAGTGCTTC.

This clonotype occurred many times. V is TRBV7-2 and J is TRBJ2-7, with D perhaps matching TRBD2 (6 bases). The V end was cut by 3 bases, the J end by 6 bases, with 12 bases between. This CDR3 region has 13 residues. Germline V gene data show CDR1 as SGHTA and CDR2 as FQGNSA. The CDR3 coding sequence is TGTGCCAGCAGCTTTGGGCGGGAAGGCGAGCAGTACTTC. It codes for CASSFGREGEQYF.

For this clonotype: This sequence may be a read error, since a much larger clone differs from it by one base. This rearrangement joins TRBV3-1 to TRBJ1-4; D unresolved. The CDR3 is 17 amino acids. The V gene's germline CDR1 is LGHDT and CDR2 YNNKEL (reference sequence). In DNA form, the CDR3 reads TGTGCCAGCAGCCAAGAGGAGGCAAGGCTTTCTAATGAAAAACTGGTTTTT. This encodes CASSQEEARLSNEKLVF.

This clonotype was counted once. The chain has TRBV5-4 and TRBJ2-5; no firm D call. The CDR3 has 14 residues. Deletions cut 0 bases from V and 3 bases from J, with 9 bases between. Germline V CDR1 and CDR2: SGHNT, YYREEE (reference sequence). This CDR3 is CASSLEGSKETQYF. For the CDR3, the DNA is TGTGCCAGCAGCTTGGAGGGCAGCAAAGAGACCCAGTACTTC.

This clonotype was recorded at least ten times. The V gene is TRBV7-9, the J gene TRBJ2-2, with a tentative D call TRBD2 (6 bases). Germline CDR1 SEHNR, CDR2 FQNEAQ (reference sequence). Trimming shortened V by 2 bases and J by 3 bases, and 13 bases separated the two germline ends. The CDR3 has 16 residues. The CDR3 DNA is TGTGCCAGCAGCTTACCCCAGGCGGGGTACACCGGGGAGCTGTTTTTT. As protein: CASSLPQAGYTGELFF. Together with reference TRBV7-9 and TRBJ2-2, the CDR3 gives the full variable domain: DTGVSQNPRHKITKRGQNVTFRCDPISEHNRLYWYRQTLGQGPEFLTYFQNEAQLEKSRLLSDRFSAERPKGSFSTLEIQRTEQGDSAMYLCASSLPQAGYTGELFFGEGSRLTVL.

The chain has TRBV4-1 and TRBJ2-2; the D gene is possibly TRBD1 (6 bases). The CDR3 length is 15 residues. CDR1 and CDR2 from the germline V gene are MGHRA and YSYEKL. Trimming cost V 1 base and J 1 base, with 7 bases left between them. The CDR3, as DNA: TGCGCCAGCAGCCAAGCGGGACAGAACACCGGGGAGCTGTTTTTT. Translation gives CASSQAGQNTGELFF.